This T cell receptor (beta chain) was recovered during a study of cytomegalovirus exposure and HLA in healthy donors. Study conclusions and caveats: Most TCR sequences proved rare, with some public TCRs found in many donors. For most subjects, TCR beta sequences were reported to predict HLA-A and HLA-B alleles with accuracy.

J lost 4 bases, V lost 2 bases, and 6 bases had no gene match. Germline lookup yields CDR1 SGDLS and CDR2 YYNGEE. The CDR3 extends over 15 amino acids. Primers for the PCR totalled 60 Vbeta and 13 Jbeta. Here immunoSEQ multiplex PCR was the method, and the copy in TCRdb shows in-frame clones only, minus some. The sample holds some 65,000 clones, around 73% seen once. There are a few counts of this clone. The target antigen is unknown. The clonotype was recovered from a girl aged 10 to 17 in good health and CMV-seropositive. Source material: PBMCs. The V call is TRBV9, the J call TRBJ1-3; 7 positions match TRBD1. Written as DNA, the CDR3 is TGTGCCAGCAGCGTGCAGGGGGGATTAGGAAACACCATATATTTT. Amino acid sequence: CASSVQGGLGNTIYF.